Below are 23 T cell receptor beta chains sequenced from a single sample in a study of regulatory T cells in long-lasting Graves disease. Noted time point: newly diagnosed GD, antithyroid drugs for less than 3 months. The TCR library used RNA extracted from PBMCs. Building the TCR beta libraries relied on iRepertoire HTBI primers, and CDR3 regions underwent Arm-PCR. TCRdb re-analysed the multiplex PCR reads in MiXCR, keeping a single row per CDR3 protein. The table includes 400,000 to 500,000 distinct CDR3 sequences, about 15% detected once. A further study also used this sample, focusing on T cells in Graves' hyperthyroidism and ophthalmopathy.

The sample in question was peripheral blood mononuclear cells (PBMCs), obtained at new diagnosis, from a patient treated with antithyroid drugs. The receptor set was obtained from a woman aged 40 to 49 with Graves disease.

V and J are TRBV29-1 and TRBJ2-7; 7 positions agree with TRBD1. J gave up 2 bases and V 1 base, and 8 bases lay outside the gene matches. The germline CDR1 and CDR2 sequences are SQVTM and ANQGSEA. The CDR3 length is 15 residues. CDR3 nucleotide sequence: TGCAGCGTTGAAGGGTTAGGGGGCCCACCCTACGAGCAGTACTTC. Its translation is CSVEGLGGPPYEQYF.

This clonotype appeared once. Here the CDR3 DNA reads TGCGCCAGCAGCTTCGACACGGCGGGGACCTACGAGCAGTACTTC. Its translation is CASSFDTAGTYEQYF. J is TRBJ2-7 and V is TRBV5-1; D is perhaps TRBD2 (6 bases). With 2 bases removed from V and 2 bases from J, the gap between germline ends came to 14 bases. Germline assignment: CDR1 SGHRS and CDR2 YFSETQ. The CDR3 spans 15 residues.

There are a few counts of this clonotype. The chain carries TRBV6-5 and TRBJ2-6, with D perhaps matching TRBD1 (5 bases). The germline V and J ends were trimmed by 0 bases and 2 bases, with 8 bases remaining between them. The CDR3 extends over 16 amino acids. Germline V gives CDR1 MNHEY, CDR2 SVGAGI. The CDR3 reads CASSYSFRAGANVLTF. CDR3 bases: TGTGCCAGCAGTTACTCGTTCAGGGCTGGGGCCAACGTCCTGACTTTC.

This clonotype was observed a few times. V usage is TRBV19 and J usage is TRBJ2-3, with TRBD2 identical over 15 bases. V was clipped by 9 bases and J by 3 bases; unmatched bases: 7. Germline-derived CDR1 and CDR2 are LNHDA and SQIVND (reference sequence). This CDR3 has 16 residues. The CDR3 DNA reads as TGTGCCAGCAGATCAGGGACTAGCGGGGGGACAGATACGCAGTATTTT. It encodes CASRSGTSGGTDTQYF.

CDR3 DNA sequence: TGTGCCAGTAACGGGGCGGGCAGGTGGGAGACCCAGTACTTC. Encoded protein: CASNGAGRWETQYF. The chain is built from TRBV19 and TRBJ2-5; D possibly uses TRBD1 or TRBD2 (5 bases each). V lost 7 bases and J lost 5, with 17 bases in between. This CDR3 comprises 14 residues. Germline CDR1 reads LNHDA; CDR2 reads SQIVND (reference sequence).

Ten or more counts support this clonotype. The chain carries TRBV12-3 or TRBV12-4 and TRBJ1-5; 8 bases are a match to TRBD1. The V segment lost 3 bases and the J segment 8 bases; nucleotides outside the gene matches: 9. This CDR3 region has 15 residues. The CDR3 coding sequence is TGTGCCAGCAGTTTCTTACAGGGGGATCGCAAGCCCCAGCATTTT. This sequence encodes CASSFLQGDRKPQHF.

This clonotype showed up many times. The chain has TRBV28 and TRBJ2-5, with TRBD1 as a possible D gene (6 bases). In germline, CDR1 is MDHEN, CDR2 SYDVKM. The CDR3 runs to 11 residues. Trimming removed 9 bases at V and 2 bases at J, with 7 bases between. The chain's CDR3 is CASQGQETQYF. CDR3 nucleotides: TGTGCCAGTCAGGGGCAAGAGACCCAGTACTTC.

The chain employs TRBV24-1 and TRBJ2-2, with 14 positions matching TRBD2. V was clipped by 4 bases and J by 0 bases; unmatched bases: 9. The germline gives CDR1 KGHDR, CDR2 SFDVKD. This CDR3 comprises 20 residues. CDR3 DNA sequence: TGTGCCACCAGTGACTCCGGGACTAGCGGGAGAGGCGCGAACACCGGGGAGCTGTTTTTT. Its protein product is CATSDSGTSGRGANTGELFF.

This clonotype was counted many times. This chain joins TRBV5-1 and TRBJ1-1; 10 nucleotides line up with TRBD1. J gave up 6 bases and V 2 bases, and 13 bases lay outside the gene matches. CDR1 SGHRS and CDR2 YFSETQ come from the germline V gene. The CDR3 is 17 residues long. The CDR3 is CASSFAPSGQGEAEAFF. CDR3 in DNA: TGCGCCAGCAGCTTTGCCCCCTCAGGACAGGGGGAGGCTGAAGCTTTCTTT.

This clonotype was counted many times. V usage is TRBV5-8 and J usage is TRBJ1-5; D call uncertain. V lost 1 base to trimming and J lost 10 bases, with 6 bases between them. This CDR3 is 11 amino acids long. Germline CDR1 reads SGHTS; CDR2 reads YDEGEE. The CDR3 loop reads CASSLRYPQHF. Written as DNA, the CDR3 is TGTGCCAGCAGCTTGCGGTATCCCCAGCATTTT.

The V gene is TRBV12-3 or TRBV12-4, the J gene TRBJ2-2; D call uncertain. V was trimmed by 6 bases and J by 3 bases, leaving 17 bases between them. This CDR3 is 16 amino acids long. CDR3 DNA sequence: TGTGCCAGCAGCCAAGATCCACTAACCTACACCGGGGAGCTGTTTTTT. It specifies CASSQDPLTYTGELFF.

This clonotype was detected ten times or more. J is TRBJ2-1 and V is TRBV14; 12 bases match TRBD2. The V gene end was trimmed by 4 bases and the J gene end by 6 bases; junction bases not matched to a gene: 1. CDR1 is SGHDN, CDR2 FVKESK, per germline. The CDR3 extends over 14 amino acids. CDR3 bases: TGTGCCAGCAGCCCGACTAGCGGGGGCAATGAGCAGTTCTTC. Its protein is CASSPTSGGNEQFF.

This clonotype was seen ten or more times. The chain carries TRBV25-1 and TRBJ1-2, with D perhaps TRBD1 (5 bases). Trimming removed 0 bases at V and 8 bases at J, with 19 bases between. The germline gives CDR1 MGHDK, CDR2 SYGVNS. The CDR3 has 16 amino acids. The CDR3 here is CASSEYFPGWGEGYTF. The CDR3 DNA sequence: TGTGCCAGCAGTGAATATTTTCCAGGGTGGGGCGAGGGCTACACCTTC.

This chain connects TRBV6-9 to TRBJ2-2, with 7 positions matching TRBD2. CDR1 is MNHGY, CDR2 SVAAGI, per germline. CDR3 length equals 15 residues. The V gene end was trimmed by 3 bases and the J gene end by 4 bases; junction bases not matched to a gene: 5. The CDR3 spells CASSYASGTTGELFF. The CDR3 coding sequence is TGTGCCAGCAGTTACGCCAGCGGGACCACCGGGGAGCTGTTTTTT.

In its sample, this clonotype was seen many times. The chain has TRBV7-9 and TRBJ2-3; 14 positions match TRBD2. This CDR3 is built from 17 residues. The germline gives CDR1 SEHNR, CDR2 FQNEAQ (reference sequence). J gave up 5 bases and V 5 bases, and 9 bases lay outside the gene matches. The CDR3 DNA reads TGTGCCAGCAGCCGGGGACTAGCGGGAGCGGGAGGAGATACGCAGTATTTT. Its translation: CASSRGLAGAGGDTQYF. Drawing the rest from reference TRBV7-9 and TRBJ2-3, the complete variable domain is DTGVSQNPRHKITKRGQNVTFRCDPISEHNRLYWYRQTLGQGPEFLTYFQNEAQLEKSRLLSDRFSAERPKGSFSTLEIQRTEQGDSAMYLCASSRGLAGAGGDTQYFGPGTRLTVL.

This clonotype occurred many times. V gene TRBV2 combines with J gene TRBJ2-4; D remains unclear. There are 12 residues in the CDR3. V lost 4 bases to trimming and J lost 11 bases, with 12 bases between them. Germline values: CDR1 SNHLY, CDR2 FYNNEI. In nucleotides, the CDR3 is TGTGCCAGCAGTGGTGACCTTGTCGTTCAGTACTTC. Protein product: CASSGDLVVQYF.

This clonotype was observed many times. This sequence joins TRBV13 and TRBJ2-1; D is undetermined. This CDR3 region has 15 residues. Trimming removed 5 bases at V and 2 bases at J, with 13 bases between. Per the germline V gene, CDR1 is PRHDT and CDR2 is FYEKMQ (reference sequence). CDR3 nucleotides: TGTGCCAGCAGCCCCACTGGCCGGGCCTACAATGAGCAGTTCTTC. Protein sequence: CASSPTGRAYNEQFF.

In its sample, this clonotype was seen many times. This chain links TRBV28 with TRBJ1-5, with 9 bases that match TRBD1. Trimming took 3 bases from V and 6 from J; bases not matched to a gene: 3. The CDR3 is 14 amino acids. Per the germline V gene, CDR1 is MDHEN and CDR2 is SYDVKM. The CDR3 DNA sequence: TGTGCCAGCAGTTTCATACAGGGGGCTCAGCCCCAGCATTTT. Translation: CASSFIQGAQPQHF.

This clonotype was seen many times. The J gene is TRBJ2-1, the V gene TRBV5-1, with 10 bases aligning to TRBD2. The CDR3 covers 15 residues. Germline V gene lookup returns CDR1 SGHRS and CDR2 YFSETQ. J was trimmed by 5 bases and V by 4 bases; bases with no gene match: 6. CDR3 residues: CASSRGTSEHNEQFF. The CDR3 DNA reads TGCGCCAGCAGCCGTGGGACTAGCGAGCACAATGAGCAGTTCTTC.

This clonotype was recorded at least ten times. The CDR3 reads CASSYAYYGYTF. The CDR3 nucleotides read TGTGCCAGCAGTTACGCCTACTATGGCTACACCTTC. This chain joins TRBV6-2 or TRBV6-3 and TRBJ1-2; no definite D call. The CDR3 is 12 residues long. With 2 bases removed from V and 3 bases from J, the gap between germline ends came to 4 bases. Looked up from germline, CDR1 is MNHEY and CDR2 is SVGEGT.

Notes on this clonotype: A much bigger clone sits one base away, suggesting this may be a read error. The CDR3 reads CASSSAGEGGHGYTF. Here the CDR3 DNA reads TGTGCCAGCAGTTCCGCCGGGGAGGGGGGCCATGGCTACACCTTC. V gene TRBV28 combines with J gene TRBJ1-2; tentatively, D is TRBD1 (6 bases). There are 15 residues in the CDR3. In germline, CDR1 is MDHEN, CDR2 SYDVKM. The germline V and J ends were trimmed by 4 bases and 6 bases, with 18 bases remaining between them.

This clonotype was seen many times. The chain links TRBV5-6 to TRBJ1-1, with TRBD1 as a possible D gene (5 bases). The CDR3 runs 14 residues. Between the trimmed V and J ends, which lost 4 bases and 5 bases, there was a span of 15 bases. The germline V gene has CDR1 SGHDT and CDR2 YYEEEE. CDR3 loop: CASSTGAGGTEAFF. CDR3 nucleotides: TGTGCCAGCAGCACCGGGGCGGGGGGGACTGAAGCTTTCTTT.

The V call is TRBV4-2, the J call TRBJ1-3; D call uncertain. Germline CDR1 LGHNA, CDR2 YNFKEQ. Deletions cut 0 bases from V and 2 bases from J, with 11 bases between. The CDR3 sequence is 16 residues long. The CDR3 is CASSQDLEETGNTIYF. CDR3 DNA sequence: TGTGCCAGCAGCCAAGATCTTGAGGAAACTGGAAACACCATATATTTT.